These 7 T cell receptor beta chains were sequenced from one sample in a study of OX40 agonist ivuxolimab in advanced cancers. Clones were sequenced by immunoSEQ multiplex PCR, and TCRdb holds only the in-frame ones, with some missing. This repertoire shows tens of thousands of clones, approximately 88% found once; its top ten account for over 0.55%. The sample was CD4+ or CD8+ T cells sorted from blood, taken in a trial of the OX40 agonist ivuxolimab. The receptors here all came from an adult with an advanced solid tumor such as melanoma, head and neck, liver or kidney cancer.

This sequence joins TRBV6-4 and TRBJ2-2, with a tentative D call TRBD1 (5 bases). Per the germline V gene, CDR1 is MRHNA and CDR2 is SNTAGT. V was shortened by 3 bases and J by 3 bases, with 14 bases between the two germline ends. There are 16 residues in the CDR3. The CDR3 DNA reads as TGTGCCAGCAGTGAAGGGGATTTTCGTTACACCGGGGAGCTGTTTTTT. Its translation: CASSEGDFRYTGELFF.

The V gene is TRBV4-2, the J gene TRBJ2-3, with TRBD2 matching over 14 bases. Germline V gene sequence: CDR1 LGHNA, CDR2 YNFKEQ. The junction had 3 bases not matched to a gene; V was cut back by 0 bases and J by 1 base. This CDR3 has 18 amino acids. For the CDR3, the DNA is TGTGCCAGCAGCCAAGAGGGGACTAGCGGGGGTGGCACAGATACGCAGTATTTT. Amino acids: CASSQEGTSGGGTDTQYF.

This chain joins TRBV6-4 and TRBJ2-3; D is unclear. Trimming took 2 bases from V and 0 from J, leaving 9 bases between them. This CDR3 has 15 residues. CDR1 is MRHNA, CDR2 SNTAGT, per germline. The CDR3 reads CASSDGPVSTDTQYF. The CDR3 DNA follows: TGTGCCAGCAGTGACGGGCCAGTAAGCACAGATACGCAGTATTTT.

The chain carries TRBV7-8 and TRBJ2-7, with 7 bases lining up with TRBD1. CDR1 and CDR2 (germline): SGHVS, FQNEAQ. With 2 bases clipped from V and 1 base from J, the junction kept 2 bases outside the gene matches. This CDR3 has 14 residues. The DNA for the CDR3 is TGTGCCAGCAGCTTACCGGGACAGTCCTACGAGCAGTACTTC. This encodes CASSLPGQSYEQYF.

This clone was recorded only once. V usage is TRBV11-1 and J usage is TRBJ1-1; D is possibly TRBD1 (5 bases). This CDR3 comprises 12 residues. Germline V CDR1 and CDR2: SGHAT, FQDESV (reference sequence). V was pared by 5 bases and J by 5 bases, with 9 bases between. The CDR3 loop reads CASSIGDTEAFF. CDR3 DNA: TGTGCCAGCAGCATAGGGGATACTGAAGCTTTCTTT. Complete variable domain (other parts from reference TRBV11-1 and TRBJ1-1): EAEVAQSPRYKITEKSQAVAFWCDPISGHATLYWYRQILGQGPELLVQFQDESVVDDSQLPKDRFSAERLKGVDSTLKIQPAELGDSAMYLCASSIGDTEAFFGQGTRLTVV.

The rearrangement joins TRBV6-5 to TRBJ1-2; 7 positions match TRBD1. CDR3 length equals 15 residues. With 0 bases clipped from V and 6 bases from J, the junction kept 7 bases outside the gene matches. Germline CDR1 reads MNHEY; CDR2 reads SVGAGI. CDR3 DNA sequence: TGTGCCAGCAGTTACTCAACCACAGGGGTGGATGGCTACACCTTC. Translation gives CASSYSTTGVDGYTF.

This clone appeared a few times. The chain couples TRBV4-2 to TRBJ1-2; D might be TRBD1 (5 bases). The CDR3 has 12 residues. The germline CDR1 and CDR2 sequences are LGHNA and YNFKEQ. The germline V and J ends were trimmed by 6 bases and 7 bases, with 12 bases remaining between them. The CDR3 coding sequence is TGTGCCAGCAGGGGGGACCCCGGTGGCTACACCTTC. Protein sequence: CASRGDPGGYTF.